This is a list of T cell receptor beta chains from one sample in a study of cytomegalovirus exposure and HLA in healthy donors. Assay used: immunoSEQ multiplex PCR; TCRdb lists only in-frame clones, some missing. The sample includes around 230,000 clones, 70% to 90% of them seen just once. Sequenced input: PBMCs. Source of these receptors: a girl aged 2 to 9 in good health and CMV-seronegative. Each CDR3 is given with its conserved first and last residue. D genes are given only for firm matches.

v_call: TRBV7-9
j_call: TRBJ2-7
d_call: .
cdr3_aa: CASPNRVSYEQYF

v_call: TRBV20-1
j_call: TRBJ2-1
d_call: .
cdr3_aa: CSARHYDEQFF

v_call: TRBV11-2
j_call: TRBJ1-6
d_call: .
cdr3_aa: CASSLSQGSSYNSPLHF

v_call: TRBV30
j_call: TRBJ2-2
d_call: TRBD2
cdr3_aa: CAWRGSGGMNTGELFF

v_call: TRBV2
j_call: TRBJ2-3
d_call: .
cdr3_aa: CASSRSGTDTQYF

v_call: TRBV6-6
j_call: TRBJ2-1
d_call: .
cdr3_aa: CASRDSRSSYNEQFF

v_call: TRBV18
j_call: TRBJ2-7
d_call: TRBD1
cdr3_aa: CASSAYRGREQYF

v_call: TRBV19
j_call: TRBJ1-5
d_call: TRBD1
cdr3_aa: CASTGTVNQPQHF

v_call: TRBV6-1
j_call: TRBJ2-6
d_call: .
cdr3_aa: CASSEDWGANVLTF

v_call: TRBV7-2
j_call: TRBJ2-7
d_call: TRBD2
cdr3_aa: CASSSRTSGSYEQYF

v_call: TRBV6-1
j_call: TRBJ1-1
d_call: .
cdr3_aa: CASSEEGGLTEAFF

v_call: TRBV10-3
j_call: TRBJ2-7
d_call: TRBD1
cdr3_aa: CAISGTGIDEQYF

v_call: TRBV5-1
j_call: TRBJ2-3
d_call: TRBD2
cdr3_aa: CASSLGAGGHLGDTQYF

v_call: TRBV6-1
j_call: TRBJ2-7
d_call: TRBD2
cdr3_aa: CASSESGLAHEQYF

v_call: TRBV1
j_call: TRBJ2-5
d_call: .
cdr3_aa: CTSSQGSSGGAEETQYF

v_call: TRBV10-1
j_call: TRBJ2-2
d_call: TRBD1
cdr3_aa: CASSGTGKNTGELFF

v_call: TRBV5-1
j_call: TRBJ2-1
d_call: .
cdr3_aa: CASSRDPANTYNEQFF

v_call: TRBV7-6
j_call: TRBJ2-3
d_call: .
cdr3_aa: CASSFNLADTQYF

v_call: TRBV18
j_call: TRBJ1-1
d_call: .
cdr3_aa: CASSPQGTEAFF

v_call: TRBV6-1
j_call: TRBJ2-7
d_call: .
cdr3_aa: CASSHQSDRDYEQYF

v_call: TRBV7-6
j_call: TRBJ2-1
d_call: .
cdr3_aa: CASSLPGPEQFF

v_call: TRBV13
j_call: TRBJ2-6
d_call: TRBD1
cdr3_aa: CASSRSRDRGPGANVLTF

v_call: TRBV6-6
j_call: TRBJ1-1
d_call: .
cdr3_aa: CASSSLETNTEAFF

v_call: TRBV6-1
j_call: TRBJ2-3
d_call: TRBD2
cdr3_aa: CASIPSGGITDTQYF

v_call: TRBV30
j_call: TRBJ1-2
d_call: .
cdr3_aa: CAWSWLDGGGGYTF

v_call: TRBV5-1
j_call: TRBJ2-1
d_call: TRBD2
cdr3_aa: CASSLEGLGNEQFF

v_call: TRBV6-1
j_call: TRBJ2-3
d_call: TRBD2
cdr3_aa: CASSEAHQGGSGVLRSTDTQYF

v_call: TRBV27
j_call: TRBJ2-3
d_call: .
cdr3_aa: CASKPGHPDTDTQYF

v_call: TRBV5-6
j_call: TRBJ1-2
d_call: .
cdr3_aa: CASSLGGGTNYGYTF

v_call: TRBV7-6
j_call: TRBJ2-2
d_call: .
cdr3_aa: CASTPPRPLGTTGELFF

v_call: TRBV5-1
j_call: TRBJ2-4
d_call: TRBD1
cdr3_aa: CASSLGDRVAKNIQYF

v_call: TRBV6-1
j_call: TRBJ1-2
d_call: .
cdr3_aa: CASSESGAGGYTF